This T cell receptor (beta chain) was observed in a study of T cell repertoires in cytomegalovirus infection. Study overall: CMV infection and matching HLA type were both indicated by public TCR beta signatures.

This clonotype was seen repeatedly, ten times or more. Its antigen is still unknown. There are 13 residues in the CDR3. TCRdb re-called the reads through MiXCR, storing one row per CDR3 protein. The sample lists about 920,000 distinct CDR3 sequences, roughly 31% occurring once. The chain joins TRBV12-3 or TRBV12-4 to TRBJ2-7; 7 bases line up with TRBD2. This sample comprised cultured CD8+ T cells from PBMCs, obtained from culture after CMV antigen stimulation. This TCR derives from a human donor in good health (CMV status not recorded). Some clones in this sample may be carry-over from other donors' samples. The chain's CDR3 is CASSLAGSYEQYV. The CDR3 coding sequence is TGTGCCAGCAGCTTAGCGGGCAGCTACGAGCAGTACGTC.